The 18 T cell receptor beta chains listed next were all sequenced from one sample in a study of T cells in Graves' hyperthyroidism and ophthalmopathy. There were TCR beta CDR3 regions amplified from RNA transcripts. Primed by the HTBI set, a first-round RT-PCR was run on the TCR CDR3. TCRdb re-analysed the multiplex PCR reads in MiXCR, keeping a single row per CDR3 protein. The sample comprises hundreds of thousands of distinct CDR3 sequences, roughly 17% of which are singletons, and 3.8% rests with the top ten. The sequenced sample consisted of blood. The receptors were gathered from a woman in her thirties with Graves' hyperthyroidism.

This clonotype has only a few counts. This chain uses TRBV2 with TRBJ2-1, with 12 bases matching TRBD2. There are 15 residues in the CDR3. Trimming cost V 7 bases and J 9 bases; bases outside gene matches: 10. Germline V gene data show CDR1 as SNHLY and CDR2 as FYNNEI. The CDR3 spells CASMRLAGVSVEQFF. The CDR3 nucleotides are TGTGCCAGCATGAGACTAGCGGGAGTGTCGGTTGAGCAGTTCTTC.

This clonotype was seen a handful of times. V usage is TRBV4-1 and J usage is TRBJ2-1; D may be TRBD2 (5 bases). The CDR3 loop spans 16 amino acids. The V end lost 0 bases, the J end lost 6 bases, and 15 bases lay between the germline ends. The germline CDR1 and CDR2 sequences are MGHRA and YSYEKL. CDR3 bases: TGCGCCAGCAGCCAAGAACGTAGCGCGGTCAGCAATGAGCAGTTCTTC. Its translation: CASSQERSAVSNEQFF.

This clonotype was seen ten or more times. This chain links TRBV20-1 with TRBJ2-2; tentative D call: TRBD1 (6 bases). Germline V CDR1 and CDR2: DFQATT, SNEGSKA (reference sequence). V gave up 3 bases and J gave up 0 bases, with 11 bases separating them. The CDR3 runs 15 residues. This CDR3 is CSASGKGANTGELFF. CDR3 sequence (DNA): TGCAGTGCTAGTGGGAAGGGGGCGAACACCGGGGAGCTGTTTTTT.

At least ten counts were recorded for this clonotype. The chain employs TRBV12-3 or TRBV12-4 and TRBJ1-1, with a tentative D call TRBD1 (5 bases). The V gene lost 3 bases and the J gene lost 2 bases, with 10 bases spanning the gap. This CDR3 has 14 residues. The CDR3 DNA sequence: TGTGCCAGCAGTTTGCAGAGGGGAAACACTGAAGCTTTCTTT. Translating gives CASSLQRGNTEAFF.

The chain recombines TRBV30 with TRBJ1-1; a weak D match, TRBD1 (6 bases). Germline V gene data show CDR1 as GTSNPN and CDR2 as SVGIG (reference sequence). The CDR3 runs 14 residues. V shed 4 bases and J shed 3 bases, with 15 bases lying between them. The CDR3 coding sequence is TGTGCCTGGACCACCGGGGGGGGGCACACTGAAGCTTTCTTT. This codes for CAWTTGGGHTEAFF.

This clonotype turned up a few times. V usage is TRBV9 and J usage is TRBJ2-3; D is ambiguous. There are 16 residues in the CDR3. Trimming cost V 0 bases and J 1 base, with 12 bases left between them. Germline V gene data show CDR1 as SGDLS and CDR2 as YYNGEE. CDR3 in amino acids: CASSVEGRVGTDTQYF. Here the CDR3 DNA reads TGTGCCAGCAGCGTAGAGGGTCGGGTAGGCACAGATACGCAGTATTTT. The full variable domain, in which reference TRBV9 and TRBJ2-3 provide the parts outside the CDR3, is DSGVTQTPKHLITATGQRVTLRCSPRSGDLSVYWYQQSLDQGLQFLIQYYNGEERAKGNILERFSAQQFPDLHSELNLSSLELGDSALYFCASSVEGRVGTDTQYFGPGTRLTVL.

This clonotype was counted only a few times. DNA of the CDR3: TGTGCCAGCAGGCCGGGGGGGGACGAAACCTCCTACGAGCAGTACTTC. Its protein product is CASRPGGDETSYEQYF. The rearrangement joins TRBV9 to TRBJ2-7; 8 nucleotides align to TRBD2. CDR1 and CDR2 from the germline V gene are SGDLS and YYNGEE. After removal of 5 bases from V and 0 bases from J, the junction contained 10 bases not matched to a gene. The CDR3 has 16 amino acids.

The chain recombines TRBV6-1 with TRBJ1-1; D gene uncertain. The CDR3 is 13 residues long. V lost 5 bases, J lost 3 bases, and 10 bases lay in between. Germline CDR1 MNHNS, CDR2 SASEGT. The CDR3 loop reads CASSTYAYTEAFF. The CDR3 DNA follows: TGTGCCAGCAGTACCTACGCGTACACTGAAGCTTTCTTT.

CDR3 sequence reads: CSVGEVSVEDTQYF. The CDR3 DNA reads as TGCAGCGTTGGAGAAGTTTCGGTGGAAGATACGCAGTATTTT. This rearrangement joins TRBV29-1 to TRBJ2-3; D is unclear. V was clipped by 4 bases and J by 5 bases, with 16 bases between them. From germline, CDR1 is SQVTM and CDR2 ANQGSEA. CDR3 length equals 14 residues.

The table lists this clonotype with a few counts. The chain links TRBV6-2 or TRBV6-3 to TRBJ2-2, with a weak D call TRBD1 (6 bases). The V end lost 3 bases, the J end lost 7 bases, and 12 bases lay between the germline ends. Germline assignment: CDR1 MNHEY and CDR2 SVGEGT. CDR3 size: 14 residues. CDR3 protein: CASSYIGGNGELFF. The CDR3 DNA reads as TGTGCCAGCAGTTATATAGGGGGTAACGGGGAGCTGTTTTTT.

The rearrangement links TRBV20-1 to TRBJ2-5; 11 nucleotides align to TRBD2. V shed 5 bases and J 0 bases; nucleotides not matched to a gene: 8. Germline loops: CDR1 DFQATT, CDR2 SNEGSKA (reference sequence). This CDR3 comprises 16 residues. CDR3 protein: CSAGSPGLADQETQYF. The CDR3 DNA is TGCAGTGCTGGCTCCCCGGGACTAGCGGACCAAGAGACCCAGTACTTC.

A word on this clonotype: A much larger clone sits a single nucleotide away, making a read error possible. V and J are TRBV2 and TRBJ2-7; 7 nucleotides agree with TRBD1. Matching the DNA end better, TRBJ2-1 makes the J call doubtful. Looked up from germline, CDR1 is SNHLY and CDR2 is FYNNEI. The CDR3 is 13 amino acids. The CDR3 protein is CASLGKGAYEQFF. Written as DNA, the CDR3 is TGTGCCAGCCTTGGCAAGGGGGCGTACGAGCAGTTCTTC.

This clonotype was detected many times. CDR3 residues: CASSYSTGSTDTQYF. The CDR3 coding sequence is TGTGCCAGCAGTTACTCGACAGGGAGCACAGATACGCAGTATTTT. The rearrangement joins TRBV6-5 to TRBJ2-3, with 7 bases lining up with TRBD1. The CDR3 covers 15 residues. V lost 0 bases and J lost 0; bases outside the gene matches: 0. In germline, CDR1 is MNHEY, CDR2 SVGAGI.

This clonotype was picked up a small number of times. This sequence joins TRBV7-9 and TRBJ2-7; D gene ambiguous. Germline-derived CDR1 and CDR2 are SEHNR and FQNEAQ (reference sequence). V was pared by 3 bases and J by 0 bases, with 12 bases between. The CDR3 has 15 amino acids. CDR3 sequence (DNA): TGTGCCAGCAGCTTCGAAGACTTTTTCTCCTACGAGCAGTACTTC. Amino acid sequence: CASSFEDFFSYEQYF.

This clonotype was seen more than once but under ten times. This rearrangement joins TRBV2 to TRBJ1-2; D is unclear. CDR1 and CDR2 (germline): SNHLY, FYNNEI. V was pared by 4 bases and J by 4 bases, with 7 bases between. The CDR3 sequence is 12 residues long. CDR3 nucleotide sequence: TGTGCCAGCAGTGGCCGAGCCTATGGCTACACCTTC. It encodes CASSGRAYGYTF.

This clonotype was seen ten or more times. This sequence joins TRBV11-2 and TRBJ2-7, with D perhaps TRBD1 (6 bases). The CDR3 is 14 amino acids. Germline values: CDR1 SGHAT, CDR2 FQNNGV. V gave up 5 bases and J gave up 0 bases, with 11 bases separating them. Here the CDR3 reads CASSTRDISYEQYF. CDR3 coding DNA: TGTGCCAGCAGCACCCGGGACATCTCCTACGAGCAGTACTTC.

The J gene is TRBJ2-1, the V gene TRBV7-2; 9 bases match TRBD2. The CDR3 is made up of 13 amino acids. CDR1 and CDR2 (germline): SGHTA, FQGNSA. With V trimmed by 1 base and J by 13 bases, 5 bases remained unmatched. The CDR3 protein is CASSLGAGGPQFF. CDR3 sequence (DNA): TGTGCCAGCAGCTTAGGGGCGGGAGGGCCTCAGTTCTTC.

With respect to this clonotype: A much larger clone lies a single base off, so this may be a read error. This chain joins TRBV20-1 and TRBJ2-3; D uncertain. The CDR3 runs to 13 residues. CDR1 is DFQATT and CDR2 is SNEGSKA in the germline V gene (reference sequence). With 2 bases removed from V and 1 base from J, the gap between germline ends came to 7 bases. Here the CDR3 DNA reads TGCAGTGCTAGAAGGGCAGGCACAGATACGCAGTATTTT. As protein: CSARRAGTDTQYF.